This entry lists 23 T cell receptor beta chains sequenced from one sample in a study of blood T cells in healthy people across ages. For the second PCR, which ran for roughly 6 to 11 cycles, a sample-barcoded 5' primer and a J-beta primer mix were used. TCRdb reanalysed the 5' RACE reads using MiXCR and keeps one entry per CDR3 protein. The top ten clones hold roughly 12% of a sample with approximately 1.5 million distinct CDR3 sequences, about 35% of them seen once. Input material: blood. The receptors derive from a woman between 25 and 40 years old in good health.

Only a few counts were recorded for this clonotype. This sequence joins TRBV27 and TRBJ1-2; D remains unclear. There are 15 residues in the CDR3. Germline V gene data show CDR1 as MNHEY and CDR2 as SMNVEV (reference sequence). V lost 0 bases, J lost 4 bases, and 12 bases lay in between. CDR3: CASSLSSGGGYGYTF. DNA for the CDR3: TGTGCCAGCAGTTTATCGTCGGGCGGAGGCTATGGCTACACCTTC.

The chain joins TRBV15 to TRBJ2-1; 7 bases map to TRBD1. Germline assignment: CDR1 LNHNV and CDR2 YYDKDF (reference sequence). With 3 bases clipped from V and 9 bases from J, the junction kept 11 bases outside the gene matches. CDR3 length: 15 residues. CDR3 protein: CATSSPTQGTGEQFF. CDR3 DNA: TGTGCCACCAGCAGCCCAACACAGGGGACGGGTGAGCAGTTCTTC.

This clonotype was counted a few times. In nucleotides, the CDR3 is TGCGCCAGCGCGGGAACAGGGAGTCTCGAGCAGTACTTC. Encoded protein: CASAGTGSLEQYF. The chain links TRBV5-1 to TRBJ2-5; D assignment may be TRBD1 or TRBD2 (6 bases each). TRBJ2-7 explains the end of the DNA better; the J call may be wrong. The CDR3 totals 13 residues. CDR1 and CDR2 from the germline V gene are SGHRS and YFSETQ.

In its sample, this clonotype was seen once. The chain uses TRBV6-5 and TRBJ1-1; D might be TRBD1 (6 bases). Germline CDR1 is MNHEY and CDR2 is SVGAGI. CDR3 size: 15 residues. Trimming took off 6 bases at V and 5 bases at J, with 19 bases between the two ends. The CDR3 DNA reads TGTGCCAGCAGCTATATAACGGGCCAGGGGACTGAAGCTTTCTTT. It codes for CASSYITGQGTEAFF.

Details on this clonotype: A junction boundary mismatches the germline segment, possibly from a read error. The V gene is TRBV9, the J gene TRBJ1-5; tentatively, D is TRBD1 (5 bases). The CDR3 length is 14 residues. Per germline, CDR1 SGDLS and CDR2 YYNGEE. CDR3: CASGGDGSNRPQHF. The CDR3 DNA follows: TGTGCCAGCGGCGGGGACGGTAGCAATCGGCCCCAGCATTTT.

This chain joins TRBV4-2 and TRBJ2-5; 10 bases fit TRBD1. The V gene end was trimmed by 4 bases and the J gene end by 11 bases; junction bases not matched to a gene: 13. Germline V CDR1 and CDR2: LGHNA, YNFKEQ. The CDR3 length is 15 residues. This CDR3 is CASSLTGTGAFGQYF. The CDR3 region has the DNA TGTGCCAGCAGCCTTACCGGGACAGGGGCTTTCGGGCAGTACTTC.

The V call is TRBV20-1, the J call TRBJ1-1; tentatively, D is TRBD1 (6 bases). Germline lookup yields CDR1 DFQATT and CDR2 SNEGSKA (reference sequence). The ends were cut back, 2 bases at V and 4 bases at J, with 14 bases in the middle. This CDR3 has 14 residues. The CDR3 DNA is TGCAGTGCTAGACCCCAGGGAGGGGGCACTGAAGCTTTCTTT. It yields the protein CSARPQGGGTEAFF.

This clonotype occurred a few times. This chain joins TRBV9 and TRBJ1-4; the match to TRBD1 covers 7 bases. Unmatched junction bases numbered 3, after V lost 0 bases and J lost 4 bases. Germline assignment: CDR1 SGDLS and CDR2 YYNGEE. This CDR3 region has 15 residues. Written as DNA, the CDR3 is TGTGCCAGCAGCGTAGGTGGGACAGTTAATGAAAAACTGTTTTTT. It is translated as CASSVGGTVNEKLFF.

Written as DNA, the CDR3 is TGTGCCAGCAGCCAGGAGGGACAGAGTTTGCACGAGCAGTACTTC. Encoded protein: CASSQEGQSLHEQYF. This sequence joins TRBV4-2 and TRBJ2-7; perhaps TRBD1 as D (7 bases). The CDR3 is 15 amino acids. Germline values: CDR1 LGHNA, CDR2 YNFKEQ. Trimming left V 3 bases short and J 5 bases short, with 17 bases between.

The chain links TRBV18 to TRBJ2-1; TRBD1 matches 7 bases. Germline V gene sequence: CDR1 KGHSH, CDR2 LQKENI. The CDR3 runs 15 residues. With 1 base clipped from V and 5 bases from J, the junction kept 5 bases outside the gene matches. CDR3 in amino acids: CASSPLGQNNNEQFF. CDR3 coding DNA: TGTGCCAGCTCACCACTGGGACAGAATAACAATGAGCAGTTCTTC.

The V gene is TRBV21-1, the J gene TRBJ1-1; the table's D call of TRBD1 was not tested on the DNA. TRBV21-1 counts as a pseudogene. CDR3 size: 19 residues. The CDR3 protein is CASSKSVRVELVDYTEAFF. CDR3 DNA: TGTGCCAGCAGCAAATCAGTCAGGGTAGAACTCGTCGACTACACTGAAGCTTTCTTT.

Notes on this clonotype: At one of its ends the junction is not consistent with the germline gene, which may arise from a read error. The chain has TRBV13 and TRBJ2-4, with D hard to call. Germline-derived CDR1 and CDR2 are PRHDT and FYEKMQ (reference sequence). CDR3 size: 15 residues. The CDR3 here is CASSLSDRAINIQYF. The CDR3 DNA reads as TGTGCCAGCAGCTTATCGGATAGGGCCATAAACATTCAGTACTTC.

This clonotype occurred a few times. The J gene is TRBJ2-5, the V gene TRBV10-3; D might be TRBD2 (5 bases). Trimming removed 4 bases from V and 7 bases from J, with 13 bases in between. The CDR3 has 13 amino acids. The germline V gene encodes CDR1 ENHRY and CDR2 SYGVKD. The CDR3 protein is CAISAELEGTQYF. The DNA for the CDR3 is TGTGCCATCAGTGCTGAACTAGAGGGGACCCAGTACTTC.

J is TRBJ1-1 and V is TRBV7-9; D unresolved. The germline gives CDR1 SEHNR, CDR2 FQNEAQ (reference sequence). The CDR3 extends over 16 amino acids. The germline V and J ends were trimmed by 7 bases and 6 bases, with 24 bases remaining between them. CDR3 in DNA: TGTGCCAGCAACCCCTGGGAGGAGGGCGGTAAGGCTGAAGCTTTCTTT. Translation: CASNPWEEGGKAEAFF.

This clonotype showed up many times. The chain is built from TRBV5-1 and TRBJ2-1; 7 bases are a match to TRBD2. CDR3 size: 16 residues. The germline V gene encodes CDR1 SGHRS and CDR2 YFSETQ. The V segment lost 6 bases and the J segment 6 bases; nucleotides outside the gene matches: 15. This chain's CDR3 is CASTLQPSGAPNEQFF. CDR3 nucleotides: TGCGCCAGCACCCTCCAACCTAGCGGTGCGCCCAATGAGCAGTTCTTC. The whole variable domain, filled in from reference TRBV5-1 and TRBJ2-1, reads KAGVTQTPRYLIKTRGQQVTLSCSPISGHRSVSWYQQTPGQGLQFLFEYFSETQRNKGNFPGRFSGRQFSNSRSEMNVSTLELGDSALYLCASTLQPSGAPNEQFFGPGTRLTVL.

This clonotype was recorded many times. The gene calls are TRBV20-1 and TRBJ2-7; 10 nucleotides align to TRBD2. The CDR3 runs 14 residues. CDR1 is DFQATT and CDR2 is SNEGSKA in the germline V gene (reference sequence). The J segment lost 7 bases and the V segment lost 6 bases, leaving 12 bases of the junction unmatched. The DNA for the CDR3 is TGCAGTGCAGCGCTAGCGGGGGCTCGGATGGAGCAGTACTTC. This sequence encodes CSAALAGARMEQYF.

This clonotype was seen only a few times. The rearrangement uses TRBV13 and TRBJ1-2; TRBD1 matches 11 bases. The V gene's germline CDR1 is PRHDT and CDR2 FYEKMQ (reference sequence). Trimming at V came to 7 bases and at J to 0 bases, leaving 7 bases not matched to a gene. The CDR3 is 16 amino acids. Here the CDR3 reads CASNRDRGLSNYGYTF. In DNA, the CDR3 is TGTGCCAGCAACCGGGACAGGGGGTTATCTAACTATGGCTACACCTTC.

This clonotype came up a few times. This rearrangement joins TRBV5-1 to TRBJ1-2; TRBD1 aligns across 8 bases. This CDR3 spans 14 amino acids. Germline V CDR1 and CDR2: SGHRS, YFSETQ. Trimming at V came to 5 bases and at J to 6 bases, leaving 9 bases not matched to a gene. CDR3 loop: CASREQGVKDGYTF. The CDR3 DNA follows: TGCGCCAGCAGAGAACAGGGGGTGAAAGATGGCTACACCTTC.

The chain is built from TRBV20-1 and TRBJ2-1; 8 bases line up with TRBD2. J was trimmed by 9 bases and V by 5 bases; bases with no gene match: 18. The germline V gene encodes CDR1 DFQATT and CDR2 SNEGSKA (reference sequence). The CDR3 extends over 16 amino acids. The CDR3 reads CSAWTAGVIYESEQFF. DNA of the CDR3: TGCAGTGCTTGGACAGCGGGAGTAATCTACGAAAGTGAGCAGTTCTTC.

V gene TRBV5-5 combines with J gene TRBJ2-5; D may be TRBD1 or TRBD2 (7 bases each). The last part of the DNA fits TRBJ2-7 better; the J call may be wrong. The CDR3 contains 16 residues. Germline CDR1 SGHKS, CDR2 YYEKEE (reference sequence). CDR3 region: CASSRETGRGAHEQYF. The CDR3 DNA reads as TGTGCCAGCAGCCGGGAGACAGGGAGGGGAGCCCACGAGCAGTACTTC.

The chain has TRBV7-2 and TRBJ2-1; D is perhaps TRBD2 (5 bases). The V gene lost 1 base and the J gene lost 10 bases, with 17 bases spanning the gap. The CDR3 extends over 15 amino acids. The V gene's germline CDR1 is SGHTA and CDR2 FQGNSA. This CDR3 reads CASSLVSTGSAEQFF. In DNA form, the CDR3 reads TGTGCCAGCAGCTTAGTTAGCACGGGATCCGCGGAGCAGTTCTTC.

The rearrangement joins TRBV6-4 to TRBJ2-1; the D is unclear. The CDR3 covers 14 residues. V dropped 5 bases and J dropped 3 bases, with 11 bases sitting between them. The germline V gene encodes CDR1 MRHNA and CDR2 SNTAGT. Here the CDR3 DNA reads TGTGCCAGCAGTCCAGTGAACAACTACAATGAGCAGTTCTTC. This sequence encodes CASSPVNNYNEQFF.

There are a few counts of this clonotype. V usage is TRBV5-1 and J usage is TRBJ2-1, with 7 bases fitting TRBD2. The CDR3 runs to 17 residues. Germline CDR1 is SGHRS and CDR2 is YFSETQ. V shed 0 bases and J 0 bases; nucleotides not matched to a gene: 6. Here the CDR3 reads CASSLGSSGSSYNEQFF. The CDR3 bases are TGCGCCAGCAGCTTGGGGTCTAGCGGAAGCTCCTACAATGAGCAGTTCTTC.